Sequencing of this T cell receptor beta chain was carried out in a study of blood T cell repertoires in COVID-19. Study background: The United States, Italy and Spain were the sources of the acute and convalescent COVID-19 samples.

Original processing methods: Amplified reference gene primers provided the basis for estimating nucleated cell counts. TCRdb's table, derived via immunoSEQ multiplex PCR, lists solely in-frame clones and lacks some. The V and J calls and clone size come from that table; D and trimming were worked out from the DNA. The sample shows about 220,000 clones, 84% of them seen only once. Recruits, aged about 18 to 90 years, lived in 20 to 30 US areas. Cohort assignment relied on participant-reported clinical history. CDR3 length: 13 residues. CDR1 is MDHEN, CDR2 SYDVKM, per germline. J lost 4 bases, V lost 10 bases, and 10 bases had no gene match.

Sequenced: PBMCs or T cells enriched from blood (not recorded which). The clonotype originates from a woman aged 40 to 50 who had recovered from COVID-19. The chain recombines TRBV28 with TRBJ2-7; TRBD1 matches 7 bases. The chain's CDR3 is CATGTVAVYEQYF. The CDR3 DNA reads as TGTGCCACCGGGACAGTTGCAGTTTACGAGCAGTACTTC.